This T cell receptor (beta chain) was documented in a study of blood T cells in healthy people across ages. Findings of the study overall: Diversity figures based on one million T cells were deemed too low.

As regards this clonotype: Antigen specificity is unknown.

Together with a sample-barcoded 5' primer, a J-beta primer mix was included in a second PCR lasting about 7 to 11 cycles. Every cDNA molecule carried a tag from a template-switch adaptor bearing 12 random nucleotides. TCRdb redid the calling of the 5' RACE reads with MiXCR, one entry per CDR3 protein. This sample has about 640,000 distinct CDR3 sequences, with approximately 59% found just once. Germline CDR1 and CDR2: DFQATT and SNEGSKA (reference sequence). The CDR3 extends over 17 amino acids. Peripheral blood from each donor was collected in a volume of about 10 milliliters. Total RNA, at least 5.5 micrograms per sample, was extracted from PBMCs.

Specimen: blood. The chain is built from TRBV20-1 and TRBJ2-4; TRBD2 matches at 12 bases. The J call is uncertain, as TRBJ2-7 better fits the DNA end. This TCR came from a man between 60 and 75 years old in good health. DNA for the CDR3: TGCAGTGCTAGAGATGAGACTAGCGGGAGAAATAGGTACGAGCAGTACTTC. As protein: CSARDETSGRNRYEQYF.